These T cell receptor beta chains were read from a single sample in a study of blood T cell repertoires in COVID-19. Measured with immunoSEQ multiplex PCR; TCRdb has only the in-frame clones, and not every one. The sample lists roughly 270,000 clones; roughly 80% were seen once. Sequencing input: PBMCs or T cells enriched from blood (not recorded which). These receptors all come from a man aged 40-49 years who had been exposed to COVID-19. CDR3s include the opening cysteine and the closing phenylalanine or tryptophan. Each record gives: V gene, J gene, clone size, D gene, CDR3 DNA, CDR3 protein. A D gene is named only where the DNA matches it firmly. Where a row states a size, it is once, few, many or the class of an expanded clone; other rows omit it.

v_call: TRBV9; j_call: TRBJ2-1; clone_size: -; d_call: -; cdr3_nt: TGTGCCAGCAGCGTAGGATCCGACACAAGGTATGAGCAGTTCTTC; cdr3_aa: CASSVGSDTRYEQFF
v_call: TRBV3-1/TRBV3-2; j_call: TRBJ2-2; clone_size: -; d_call: -; cdr3_nt: TGTGCCAGCAGCCAATTCTCGACTGGGGAGCTGTTTTTT; cdr3_aa: CASSQFSTGELFF
v_call: TRBV9; j_call: TRBJ1-2; clone_size: -; d_call: -; cdr3_nt: TGTGCCAGCAGCGCTACTCATGGCTACACCTTC; cdr3_aa: CASSATHGYTF
v_call: TRBV3-1/TRBV3-2; j_call: TRBJ1-2; clone_size: -; d_call: -; cdr3_nt: TGTGCCAGCAGCCAAGATCGGATTCGAACAGGCCCGGACTATGGCTACACCTTC; cdr3_aa: CASSQDRIRTGPDYGYTF
v_call: TRBV6-2/TRBV6-3; j_call: TRBJ2-5; clone_size: -; d_call: -; cdr3_nt: TGTGCCAGCACCCCCCACCGGGGAGAGACCCAGTACTTC; cdr3_aa: CASTPHRGETQYF
v_call: TRBV7-8; j_call: TRBJ1-4; clone_size: -; d_call: TRBD1; cdr3_nt: TGTGCCAGCAGCTTAGCTGGGACAGTAAAACTGTTTTTT; cdr3_aa: CASSLAGTVKLFF
v_call: TRBV25-1; j_call: TRBJ1-2; clone_size: few; d_call: TRBD1; cdr3_nt: TGTGCCAGCAGTGCCCGACAGGGACGACTTAGTAACTATGGCTACACCTTC; cdr3_aa: CASSARQGRLSNYGYTF
v_call: TRBV5-1; j_call: TRBJ1-2; clone_size: -; d_call: TRBD1; cdr3_nt: TGCGCCAGCAGCTTGGGACAGGGGAACTATGGCTACACCTTC; cdr3_aa: CASSLGQGNYGYTF
v_call: TRBV24-1; j_call: TRBJ2-4; clone_size: -; d_call: TRBD2; cdr3_nt: TGTGCCACCAGTGATTGGGGAGCGGGAGACAAAAACATTCAGTACTTC; cdr3_aa: CATSDWGAGDKNIQYF
v_call: TRBV27; j_call: TRBJ1-1; clone_size: once; d_call: -; cdr3_nt: TGTGCCAGCAGGAGCCCACTCGAAGAAGCTTTCTTT; cdr3_aa: CASRSPLEEAFF
v_call: TRBV6-5; j_call: TRBJ2-7; clone_size: -; d_call: TRBD2; cdr3_nt: TGTGCCAGCAGGAGACAGGGACTAGCCTCCTACGAGCAGTACTTC; cdr3_aa: CASRRQGLASYEQYF
v_call: TRBV4-1; j_call: TRBJ2-7; clone_size: -; d_call: -; cdr3_nt: TGCGCCAGCAGCCAAAAGTCCCTGGCGGGATCCAACGAGCAGTACTTC; cdr3_aa: CASSQKSLAGSNEQYF
v_call: TRBV5-6; j_call: TRBJ2-3; clone_size: once; d_call: -; cdr3_nt: TGTGCCAGCAGCTTGGGCAGGGGGGGCACAGATACGCAGTATTTT; cdr3_aa: CASSLGRGGTDTQYF
v_call: TRBV7-2; j_call: TRBJ2-1; clone_size: -; d_call: TRBD2; cdr3_nt: TGTGCCAGCACTATAAACCCTAGCGGGAGTTATAATGAGCAGTTCTTC; cdr3_aa: CASTINPSGSYNEQFF
v_call: TRBV7-9; j_call: TRBJ2-1; clone_size: -; d_call: TRBD2; cdr3_nt: TGTGCCAGTCGGGTCGGGGGTAGCGGGACCAATGAGCAGTTCTTC; cdr3_aa: CASRVGGSGTNEQFF
v_call: TRBV9; j_call: TRBJ2-4; clone_size: -; d_call: TRBD2; cdr3_nt: TGTGCCAGCAGCCCCAGCAGCGGGATAGAGAACATTCAGTACTTC; cdr3_aa: CASSPSSGIENIQYF
v_call: TRBV7-9; j_call: TRBJ2-4; clone_size: -; d_call: -; cdr3_nt: TGTGCCAGCAGCCCTCGTCTAGCCAAAAACATTCAGTACTTC; cdr3_aa: CASSPRLAKNIQYF
v_call: TRBV5-1; j_call: TRBJ2-5; clone_size: -; d_call: TRBD1; cdr3_nt: TGCGCCAGCAGCTGGGACAGGGCTGGTGGCGAGACCCAGTACTTC; cdr3_aa: CASSWDRAGGETQYF
v_call: TRBV29-1; j_call: TRBJ1-4; clone_size: few; d_call: -; cdr3_nt: TGCAGCGCCGTAAGGGGGGGTGAAAAACTGTTTTTT; cdr3_aa: CSAVRGGEKLFF
v_call: TRBV9; j_call: TRBJ1-2; clone_size: once; d_call: TRBD1; cdr3_nt: TGTGCCAGCAGCGCCCGCCCCGTTGACAGGGCGAACTATGGCTACACCTTC; cdr3_aa: CASSARPVDRANYGYTF
v_call: TRBV12-3/TRBV12-4; j_call: TRBJ2-7; clone_size: -; d_call: TRBD2; cdr3_nt: TGTGCCATCGGATTAGCGGGAGGGAACGAGCAGTACTTC; cdr3_aa: CAIGLAGGNEQYF
v_call: TRBV3-1/TRBV3-2; j_call: TRBJ1-2; clone_size: -; d_call: TRBD1; cdr3_nt: TGTGCCAGCAGCCAAGGTTGGACAGGGGATGGCTACACCTTC; cdr3_aa: CASSQGWTGDGYTF
v_call: TRBV19; j_call: TRBJ2-3; clone_size: -; d_call: TRBD2; cdr3_nt: TGTGCCAGTAGTACCCTAGCGGGAGGGGATACGCAGTATTTT; cdr3_aa: CASSTLAGGDTQYF
v_call: TRBV29-1; j_call: TRBJ2-1; clone_size: -; d_call: TRBD1; cdr3_nt: TGCAGCGTTGGGGTCGGACAGGGTGAAGGGTTCTTC; cdr3_aa: CSVGVGQGEGFF
v_call: TRBV6-1; j_call: TRBJ2-1; clone_size: once; d_call: -; cdr3_nt: TGTGCCAGCAGTGAAGCGCAGGGTACCTCCTACAATGAGCAGTTCTTC; cdr3_aa: CASSEAQGTSYNEQFF
v_call: TRBV5-6; j_call: TRBJ2-7; clone_size: -; d_call: -; cdr3_nt: TGTGCCAGCAGCTTTTCAGTTCCCTACGAGCAGTACTTC; cdr3_aa: CASSFSVPYEQYF
v_call: TRBV29-1; j_call: TRBJ2-7; clone_size: -; d_call: -; cdr3_nt: TGCAGCGTTGGGACACCCTCCTACGAGCAGTACTTC; cdr3_aa: CSVGTPSYEQYF
v_call: TRBV29-1; j_call: TRBJ1-5; clone_size: -; d_call: -; cdr3_nt: TGCAGCGGTTCCGTTGGAGGATCCGGGCAGCCCCAGCATTTT; cdr3_aa: CSGSVGGSGQPQHF
v_call: TRBV5-6; j_call: TRBJ1-2; clone_size: -; d_call: -; cdr3_nt: TGTGCCAGCAGCCCGGTAGCTAACTATGGCTACACCTTC; cdr3_aa: CASSPVANYGYTF
v_call: TRBV5-6; j_call: TRBJ2-6; clone_size: -; d_call: -; cdr3_nt: TGTGCCAGCAGCAAACCGGGACACCCTTTAGGAGCCAACGTCCTGACTTTC; cdr3_aa: CASSKPGHPLGANVLTF
v_call: TRBV4-1; j_call: TRBJ2-7; clone_size: -; d_call: TRBD2; cdr3_nt: TGCGCCAGCAGCCCGATGAGTCTAGCGGACTACGAGCAGTACTTC; cdr3_aa: CASSPMSLADYEQYF
v_call: TRBV4-1; j_call: TRBJ1-2; clone_size: -; d_call: -; cdr3_nt: TGCGCCAGCAGCCCCACGCCGATCCGGGATGGCTACACCTTC; cdr3_aa: CASSPTPIRDGYTF
v_call: TRBV12-3/TRBV12-4; j_call: TRBJ1-2; clone_size: -; d_call: -; cdr3_nt: TGTGCCAGCAGTTCCCGGGGGGGTTACACCTTC; cdr3_aa: CASSSRGGYTF
v_call: TRBV4-2; j_call: TRBJ2-7; clone_size: once; d_call: TRBD2; cdr3_nt: TGTGCCAGCAGCCAAGAACCAGCGGGGGAAATGTACGAGCAGTACTTC; cdr3_aa: CASSQEPAGEMYEQYF
v_call: TRBV27; j_call: TRBJ2-7; clone_size: once; d_call: TRBD2; cdr3_nt: TGTGCCAGCAGTTTTGCCGGGACTAGCGGGTTCATAGGACCCTACGAGCAGTACTTC; cdr3_aa: CASSFAGTSGFIGPYEQYF
v_call: TRBV5-1; j_call: TRBJ2-1; clone_size: -; d_call: TRBD2; cdr3_nt: TGCGCCAGCAGCTTCTTAGGGACTAGCGGGAGCTCCTACAATGAGCAGTTCTTC; cdr3_aa: CASSFLGTSGSSYNEQFF
v_call: TRBV5-4; j_call: TRBJ2-2; clone_size: -; d_call: TRBD2; cdr3_nt: TGTGCCAGCAGCCGGGGGGGCCGAGGGAACACCGGGGAGCTGTTTTTT; cdr3_aa: CASSRGGRGNTGELFF
v_call: TRBV5-1; j_call: TRBJ2-2; clone_size: few; d_call: -; cdr3_nt: TGCGCCAGCAGCTGGTCAGGGGACACCGGGGAGCTGTTTTTT; cdr3_aa: CASSWSGDTGELFF
v_call: TRBV7-9; j_call: TRBJ1-5; clone_size: few; d_call: TRBD1; cdr3_nt: TGTGCCAGCAGCTCCTCTGACAGGGGTGGGCAGCCCCAGCATTTT; cdr3_aa: CASSSSDRGGQPQHF
v_call: TRBV29-1; j_call: TRBJ2-1; clone_size: -; d_call: TRBD1; cdr3_nt: TGCAGCGTTGAAGAACAGGGGTACGCTGAGCAGTTCTTC; cdr3_aa: CSVEEQGYAEQFF
v_call: TRBV19; j_call: TRBJ2-5; clone_size: -; d_call: -; cdr3_nt: TGTGCCAGTAGTATCCCAGGTTCGCAAGAGACCCAGTACTTC; cdr3_aa: CASSIPGSQETQYF
v_call: TRBV2; j_call: TRBJ1-2; clone_size: -; d_call: TRBD1; cdr3_nt: TGTGCCAGCAGGGGAATTCACAGGGGTTACACCTTC; cdr3_aa: CASRGIHRGYTF
v_call: TRBV10-3; j_call: TRBJ1-1; clone_size: -; d_call: TRBD1; cdr3_nt: TGTGCCATCAGTGAAGGACAGGGTCCTGAAGCTTTCTTT; cdr3_aa: CAISEGQGPEAFF
v_call: TRBV6-5; j_call: TRBJ1-1; clone_size: -; d_call: TRBD1; cdr3_nt: TGTGCCAGCAGTTACGGCGGGACAGGGGGCTTCACTGAAGCTTTCTTT; cdr3_aa: CASSYGGTGGFTEAFF
v_call: TRBV9; j_call: TRBJ2-5; clone_size: once; d_call: -; cdr3_nt: TGTGCCAGCAGCGTTGCCCCGTCGGGGACCCAGTACTTC; cdr3_aa: CASSVAPSGTQYF
v_call: TRBV5-5; j_call: TRBJ1-1; clone_size: -; d_call: -; cdr3_nt: TGTGCCAGCAGCTTGATAGGGCAGGGAGGGATGAACACTGAAGCTTTCTTT; cdr3_aa: CASSLIGQGGMNTEAFF
v_call: TRBV30; j_call: TRBJ2-2; clone_size: -; d_call: TRBD2; cdr3_nt: TGTGCCTGGAGTCGGGACTACAATAATGGGGAGCTGTTTTTT; cdr3_aa: CAWSRDYNNGELFF
v_call: TRBV3-1/TRBV3-2; j_call: TRBJ2-3; clone_size: -; d_call: TRBD2; cdr3_nt: TGTGCCAGCAGCGCGAGCGGGACTAGCGGGAGTGCGCAGTATTTT; cdr3_aa: CASSASGTSGSAQYF
v_call: TRBV2; j_call: TRBJ2-1; clone_size: once; d_call: TRBD2; cdr3_nt: TGTGCCAGCAGGCCTTCTAGCGGATACAATGAGCAGTTCTTC; cdr3_aa: CASRPSSGYNEQFF
v_call: TRBV3-1/TRBV3-2; j_call: TRBJ2-1; clone_size: -; d_call: TRBD2; cdr3_nt: TGTGCCAGCAGCCGCCTCCCTAGCGGGGGCTACAATGAGCAGTTCTTC; cdr3_aa: CASSRLPSGGYNEQFF
v_call: TRBV18; j_call: TRBJ2-1; clone_size: -; d_call: -; cdr3_nt: TGTGCCAGCTCACAAGGACAGATCAATGAGCAGTTCTTC; cdr3_aa: CASSQGQINEQFF